These 16 T cell receptor beta chains were sequenced from one sample in a study of blood T cell dynamics during melanoma immunotherapy. TCRdb's table, derived via immunoSEQ multiplex PCR, lists solely in-frame clones and lacks some. In the table there are about 24,000 clones, around 88% of which are singletons. Time point described: pre-treatment baseline. Here the sequenced sample was blood, taken from a patient treated with checkpoint blockade. The receptors derive from a human donor with melanoma.

This chain links TRBV29-1 with TRBJ1-2; a possible D gene is TRBD1 (5 bases). The germline V gene has CDR1 SQVTM and CDR2 ANQGSEA. The CDR3 runs to 14 residues. The V gene lost 1 base and the J gene lost 6 bases, with 15 bases spanning the gap. CDR3 DNA: TGCAGCGTTGAAGGAGCAGGGTCGTTCGATGGCTACACCTTC. The encoded protein is CSVEGAGSFDGYTF.

The J gene is TRBJ2-6, the V gene TRBV27; D possibly corresponds to TRBD1 (6 bases). CDR3 length: 16 amino acids. Trimming cost V 6 bases and J 0 bases, with 12 bases left between them. The germline V gene encodes CDR1 MNHEY and CDR2 SMNVEV (reference sequence). The CDR3 loop is CASRAGDSSGANVLTF. The CDR3 nucleotides are TGTGCCAGCAGGGCAGGGGATAGCTCTGGGGCCAACGTCCTGACTTTC.

This clone turned up a few times. V usage is TRBV28 and J usage is TRBJ2-1; TRBD1 aligns across 7 bases. Germline assignment: CDR1 MDHEN and CDR2 SYDVKM. This CDR3 is built from 16 residues. The junction had 12 bases not matched to a gene; V was cut back by 4 bases and J by 6 bases. The CDR3 protein is CASSSTTGKGGNEQFF. CDR3 DNA: TGTGCCAGCAGTTCGACGACAGGGAAAGGGGGCAATGAGCAGTTCTTC.

The rearrangement links TRBV6-1 to TRBJ2-3, with 9 bases that match TRBD1. Germline assignment: CDR1 MNHNS and CDR2 SASEGT. Losses at the gene ends were 6 bases for V and 2 bases for J; bases not matched to a gene: 6. This CDR3 has 15 residues. The CDR3 DNA is TGTGCCAGCAGGGACAGGGGCTGGGTCACAGATACGCAGTATTTT. Amino acid sequence: CASRDRGWVTDTQYF.

This sequence joins TRBV28 and TRBJ1-4; the D is unclear. The CDR3 totals 15 residues. Trimming shortened V by 2 bases and J by 5 bases, and 12 bases separated the two germline ends. Germline V gene data show CDR1 as MDHEN and CDR2 as SYDVKM. The CDR3, as DNA: TGTGCCAGCAGTTTAGGACCCGGGAGAAATGAAAAACTGTTTTTT. Protein product: CASSLGPGRNEKLFF.

This clone was observed once. The V gene is TRBV21-1, the J gene TRBJ2-1; the tabulated D call, TRBD2, remains unverified against the DNA. TRBV21-1 is reported as a pseudogene. The CDR3 has 14 residues. CDR3: CASSKGLAGWEQFF. The DNA for the CDR3 is TGTGCCAGCAGCAAGGGACTAGCGGGATGGGAGCAGTTCTTC.

This clone was detected only a few times. V is TRBV1 and J is TRBJ2-7. TRBV1 is a pseudogene locus. The CDR3 loop spans 11 amino acids. The CDR3 nucleotides read TGCACCAGCAGCAGGGTCCACGAGCAGTACTTC. Protein product: CTSSRVHEQYF.

This chain connects TRBV7-2 to TRBJ1-4, with D hard to call. The V gene lost 5 bases and the J gene lost 5 bases, with 12 bases spanning the gap. Germline CDR1 is SGHTA and CDR2 is FQGNSA. The CDR3 runs 14 residues. The CDR3 loop reads CASSHDLGNEKLFF. In DNA, the CDR3 is TGTGCCAGCAGCCATGATCTGGGGAATGAAAAACTGTTTTTT.

The chain carries TRBV19 and TRBJ2-1, with TRBD2 as a possible D gene (6 bases). The CDR3 spans 14 residues. Trimming cost V 3 bases and J 8 bases, with 14 bases left between them. Germline CDR1 reads LNHDA; CDR2 reads SQIVND (reference sequence). CDR3 region: CASSMGTSYDEQFF. The CDR3 DNA sequence: TGTGCCAGTAGTATGGGTACTAGCTATGATGAGCAGTTCTTC.

J is TRBJ2-1 and V is TRBV9, with 8 bases matching TRBD2. J gave up 6 bases and V 4 bases, and 6 bases lay outside the gene matches. Germline V gene data show CDR1 as SGDLS and CDR2 as YYNGEE. The CDR3 runs 14 residues. The DNA of the CDR3 is TGTGCCAGCAGCCCTTGGACTAGCTCCAATGAGCAGTTCTTC. It encodes CASSPWTSSNEQFF.

The rearrangement links TRBV29-1 to TRBJ1-2, with TRBD1 matching 7 bases. J lost 4 bases, V lost 7 bases, and 3 bases had no gene match. Germline V gives CDR1 SQVTM, CDR2 ANQGSEA. The CDR3 is 11 amino acids. CDR3 in DNA: TGCAGCGGGGGGACAGTCTATGGCTACACCTTC. This sequence encodes CSGGTVYGYTF. Full variable domain (remainder filled in from reference TRBV29-1 and TRBJ1-2): SAVISQKPSRDICQRGTSLTIQCQVDSQVTMMFWYRQQPGQSLTLIATANQGSEATYESGFVIDKFPISRPNLTFSTLTVSNMSPEDSSIYLCSGGTVYGYTFGSGTRLTVV.

The chain uses TRBV5-1 and TRBJ2-3; D is ambiguous. This CDR3 contains 14 residues. Germline CDR1 is SGHRS and CDR2 is YFSETQ. The germline V and J ends were trimmed by 0 bases and 4 bases, with 9 bases remaining between them. CDR3 DNA: TGCGCCAGCAGCTTGGCCGTGGGTGCAGATACGCAGTATTTT. This translates into CASSLAVGADTQYF.

About this clone: Other DNA sequences in this specimen translate into the identical CDR3. V usage is TRBV28 and J usage is TRBJ2-7; D not certain. This CDR3 is built from 14 residues. Per germline, CDR1 MDHEN and CDR2 SYDVKM. Trimming removed 0 bases at V and 0 bases at J, with 6 bases between. The CDR3 is CASSLWASSYEQYF. DNA for the CDR3: TGTGCCAGCAGTTTATGGGCAAGCTCCTACGAGCAGTACTTC.

This clone has only a few counts. J is TRBJ1-5 and V is TRBV4-2; weak D call: TRBD1 (5 bases). Germline V gene data show CDR1 as LGHNA and CDR2 as YNFKEQ. V gave up 5 bases and J gave up 5 bases, with 16 bases separating them. CDR3 size: 15 residues. The CDR3 DNA follows: TGTGCCAGCAGCTCTAGGGGTATCGCCGATCAGCCCCAGCATTTT. This gives the protein CASSSRGIADQPQHF.

This clone is a singleton in its sample. The rearrangement links TRBV7-6 to TRBJ2-5, with 7 bases identical to TRBD2. V lost 4 bases to trimming and J lost 5 bases; unmatched junction nucleotides: 7. Per the germline V gene, CDR1 is SGHVS and CDR2 is FNYEAQ. This CDR3 is 14 amino acids long. The CDR3 region is CASSSMSGMETQYF. CDR3 sequence (DNA): TGTGCCAGCAGCTCCATGAGCGGGATGGAGACCCAGTACTTC.

The V call is TRBV5-6, the J call TRBJ2-1; the D is unclear. Looked up from germline, CDR1 is SGHDT and CDR2 is YYEEEE. Trimming stripped 2 bases from V and 4 bases from J, with 7 bases between. The CDR3 has 13 amino acids. CDR3 sequence reads: CASSFDRYNEQFF. DNA of the CDR3: TGTGCCAGCAGCTTCGACCGATACAATGAGCAGTTCTTC.